Reported below is one TCR beta chain. Its specificity is unknown. Germline CDR1 SGHTA, CDR2 FQGNSA. The CDR3 is made up of 15 amino acids. The sample is drawn from a study of T cells expressing NK-cell markers. Study summary: There were seven HCMV-seropositive donors and one seronegative donor among the eight sequenced.

The study, taken as a whole, reports: Researchers report these clonotypes also headed the CD3+CD56-NKG2C+ fraction in several donors.

From the 5' RACE reads, TCRdb lists one entry per CDR3 protein and no DNA. This sample's clone table lists about 380,000 distinct CDR3 sequences. The sequence came from a man aged 18-75 years in good health. Sample: blood T cells: a sorted CD56 or NKG2C T cell subset, CD4+ or CD8+ T cells, or bulk PBMC T cells (not recorded which). The chain employs TRBV7-2 and TRBJ2-7; the D gene TCRdb calls, TRBD2, cannot be checked with no DNA. The CDR3 is CASSSPGLALYEQYF.